The present T cell receptor (beta chain) was sequenced within a study of cytomegalovirus exposure and HLA in healthy donors (dated by TCRdb to about 2017). Regarding the study in general: An earlier analysis of approximately 640 of the donors reported about 250 Gb of sequence data and roughly 110 million unique TCR beta sequences from about 179 million T cells. The aim of the study was to test whether cataloging public T cell receptors could identify signatures of past pathogen exposure. Donor age, sex, ethnicity and CMV serostatus were compiled alongside the repertoire data. To study patterns of TCR occurrence, a later analysis re-analyzed previously published TCR beta repertoires from several hundred donors and added high-resolution HLA genotyping. Roughly 310 gigabases of sequencing data and tens of millions of unique TCR sequences were included in an early release covering roughly 600 HLA-typed donors. Every repertoire in the discovery cohort had been generated on one and the same sequencing platform. In addition to the first cohort of 666 subjects, a separate validation cohort of 130 or so different subjects was used. In the later analysis, no new phenotypic data were used to find candidate immune exposures; instead, reliance was placed on TCR beta sequences and their occurrence across donors. Genome-wide SNP genotypes for about 65% of the 666 donors were used in a later genetic analysis, which treated that subset as a discovery cohort. Of the 300 to 400 genotyped donors, approximately 80% fell in the genetic ancestry cluster associated with self-reported Caucasian donors. Both class I and class II loci were covered by HLA typing, at four-digit resolution. Among roughly 400 genotyped donors of the cohort, an average of around 250,000 unique TCR beta nucleotide sequences was sequenced per donor, of which about 19% were non-productive. An earlier analysis of 587 of the donors used high-throughput TCR beta sequencing to judge whether each TCR beta V gene segment behaved as functional or pseudogenic. The number of typed donors differed by locus: about 620-630 for A, B, C, DRB1 and DQB1; 522 for DQA1; around 610 for DPA1; and roughly 450 for DPB1. The T cell repertoires of some 700 subjects were profiled by immunosequencing and related to cytomegalovirus serostatus. About five DR-DQ haplotypes were handled as single units for association and clustering because linkage in the cohort was strong. The study combined high-throughput TCR immunosequencing, statistical association of individual TCRs with disease status, and machine learning to predict cytomegalovirus infection status.

A note on this clone: Its target antigen remains unknown. Within one base of it there is no much larger clone, and no base qualities were kept.

The method behind the library was the immunoSEQ multiplex PCR assay. For the multiplex PCR, a mixture combining 60 forward primers for TCR Vbeta segments and 13 reverse primers for TCR Jbeta segments was used. A multiplex PCR assay on genomic DNA amplified the CDR3 region of rearranged TCR beta genes. The Illumina HiSeq System was used to sequence the amplified TCR beta libraries as 87-base-pair reads. The authors processed their data as follows. A later analysis tallied 70 million to 100 million unique TCR beta chains across the 666 repertoires, and about 10 million of those chains were shared by two or more donors. To remove PCR and sequencing errors, raw reads were error-corrected and collapsed into unique sequences using a nearest-neighbor algorithm that merged closely related sequences. Alignment of CDR3 sequences to IMGT reference sequences was used to assign V, D and J gene segments. Each retained sequence needed at least a six-nucleotide match to both a V gene segment and a J gene segment. Rearrangements were classified as productive when the CDR3 lacked stop codons and remained in frame with V and J, and all other rearrangements were classified as non-productive. Following IMGT convention, CDR3 was defined as the stretch from the second conserved V-encoded cysteine up to the conserved J-encoded phenylalanine. The earlier analysis of about 610 of the donors excluded sequences that lacked an unambiguous match to a single V gene segment. An earlier analysis of several hundred of the donors classified V segments as functional when productive rearrangements were above 56.7% and as segregating when the standard deviation between donors was above 5%. A statistical classification framework was built to diagnose cytomegalovirus status from the catalog of TCR beta chain sequences. A later analysis assigned V and J genes by comparing TCR nucleotide sequences with IMGT/GENE-DB human TR gene sequences. The TCRdist pipeline was used in a later analysis to assign CDR3 sequences and most-parsimonious VDJ recombination scenarios. A later analysis defined each TCR beta chain by its CDR3 amino acid sequence plus V-gene family, and excluded reads lacking a unique V-gene family. In a later analysis, around 650 highly shared, low-generation-probability nucleotide sequences were removed to address suspected cross-contamination and a sequencing artifact. A later analysis calculated a clonal expansion index for each public chain from normalized within-repertoire ranks of inferred template counts. In a later analysis, generation probabilities were computed using a VDJ recombination model fitted to out-of-frame rearrangements, and the results were checked against IGoR. In a later analysis, hypergeometric tests were used to score TCR-TCR, TCR-HLA and TCR-CMV co-occurrence, with a repertoire-size bias correction applied to TCR pairs. To estimate false discovery rates, a later analysis permuted the HLA or CMV assignments 20 times. In a later analysis, co-occurring TCRs were grouped with DBSCAN, and TCRdist sequence similarity was added when clustering was performed within HLA-allele-positive subsets. Repertoires with fewer than 30,000 or more than 120,000 public chains were left out of co-occurrence clustering, as were a handful of repertoires with anomalous nucleotide sharing. TCRdb retrieved this table from immuneACCESS and kept in-frame rearrangements only. Not all clones are present; in checked studies, unresolved V genes account for under half, and no reason is known for the remainder. That table furnishes V, J and clone size, whereas the DNA furnished D and trimming. Here the sample has 80,000 or so clones; around three quarters occur a single time. The top ten hold roughly an eighth of the sample.

Results the study describes overall, beyond this receptor: Some IMGT-functional V segments, including TRBV6-2 and TRBV6-3, could not be told apart with the 87-base-pair reads, so those segments were excluded. A further reported finding was that TCR beta sequences accurately predicted the HLA-A and HLA-B alleles for most subjects in the first cohort. While some public TCRs were present in many individuals, most TCR sequences turned up only very rarely across donors. Correlated functional status among segregating V segments might reflect linkage disequilibrium, but an unknown experimental factor could not be ruled out. The authors suggested that the approach could potentially be extended to other disease states and immunological phenotypes. The classifier was reported to diagnose cytomegalovirus status with high specificity and sensitivity in both the original and validation cohorts. A later analysis associated 15,000 to 20,000 TCR beta sequences with specific HLA alleles at a false discovery rate of 0.05. A few of the identified cytomegalovirus-associated TCR beta chains were confirmed in vitro to be specific for cytomegalovirus antigens. A total of about 180 TCR beta chains were listed by the study as associated with cytomegalovirus. A later analysis found that HLA-associated TCR beta chains were more clonally expanded and had lower generation probabilities than equally common non-associated chains. A later analysis found that most CMV-associated TCR beta chains appeared HLA-restricted, with HLA associations seemingly driven largely by CMV exposure. According to a later analysis, parvovirus B19, influenza, CMV and Epstein-Barr virus appeared linked to several top co-occurrence clusters. Because some donors lacked HLA typing at each locus, the association tests relied only on the typed subset. According to a later analysis, TCR association rates differed among HLA loci, with DRB1 alleles showing the most associated TCRs and HLA-C alleles showing the fewest. In an earlier analysis of around 600 of the donors, most TCR beta V segments appeared in productive rearrangements about 87% or about 30% of the time, broadly matching IMGT annotations. The earlier analysis of approximately 560 of the donors excluded some 15 rarely observed V segments, including chromosome 9 orphons, because counts were too low. The only immune exposure information available for the cohort was CMV serostatus. Strong co-occurrence of HLA alleles, especially DR and DQ, made assigning TCR associations to individual alleles difficult. A later genetic analysis associated a missense DCLRE1C variant with V-gene and J-gene trimming of TCR beta chains, and an independent cohort replicated the association. According to a later genetic analysis, donors in an Asian-associated ancestry cluster had fewer N-insertions in productive TCRs than the approximately 670-donor mean. Presence/absence analyses assumed roughly uniform sequencing depth across donors, an assumption that may not hold. This cohort had only TCR beta chains sequenced, and the lack of alpha or paired-chain data limited which features could be detected. A cluster of highly shared sequence variants was judged likely to be a technical artifact of the sequencing pipeline.

In total, about 650 healthy bone marrow donors made up the cohort. All cohort members were sampled while nominally healthy, although unrecorded immune exposures were likely present. The donor tested CMV seropositive, placing the donor among the 289 seropositive members of the cohort. A peripheral blood sample was collected from each donor, and TCR beta sequencing was performed on peripheral blood mononuclear cells. Genomic DNA was extracted from the blood cell samples with the Qiagen DNeasy Blood Extraction Kit. V gives up 2 bases and J gives up 7 bases, and the segment between their germline ends measures 17 bases. CDR1 and CDR2 were assigned from the germline V gene as SGHVS and FNYEAQ. The CDR3 goes from the cysteine to the phenylalanine over 16 residues. The entry retains the CDR3 DNA only, 48 bases that are in frame from base 1.

This receptor chain uses TRBV7-6 and TRBJ2-2, with TRBD1 perhaps the D gene, on 6 matching bases. The TCR was taken from a male donor in good health and CMV-seropositive. Sequences were obtained from PBMCs. The CDR3 reads CASSLFGGDLNGELFF. The nucleotide sequence is TGTGCCAGCAGCTTATTTGGGGGCGACTTAAACGGGGAGCTGTTTTTT.